One and the same sample provided the 18 T cell receptor beta chains below, sequenced in a study of T-cell reconstitution after alpha-beta-depleted transplantation in children (dated by TCRdb to the mid-2010s). This specimen's treatment or condition label, per the study, means: allogeneic hematopoietic cell transplantation with graft depleted of TCRalphabeta T cells and CD19 B cells. The method was PCR. The data were produced on an Illumina HiSeq 2500. To normalize quantification of the TCRbeta repertoire, the TCR libraries were built with molecular barcoding that relied on unique molecular identifiers. The public reads were quality trimmed at Q25 with fastp and then assembled into clones with MiXCR by TCRdb, keeping productive beta chains. Identical CDR3 protein sequences are pooled into one entry, listed with their most common genes and DNA. The sample table lists about 460,000 distinct CDR3 sequences, over 9.5% of them with a count of one. Clones ranked in the top ten supply 2% to 2.5% of the sample.

The material sequenced was PBMCs, taken before TCRalphabeta/CD19-depleted stem cell transplant. The origin of the receptors is a child aged 2 to 10 with inherited bone marrow failure, due to receive a stem cell transplant.

This clonotype showed up many times. The chain uses TRBV4-2 and TRBJ2-2; 13 bases agree with TRBD2. J gave up 5 bases and V 1 base, and 10 bases lay outside the gene matches. The CDR3 extends over 19 amino acids. CDR1 and CDR2 (germline): LGHNA, YNFKEQ. The CDR3 coding sequence is TGTGCCAGCAGCCAAGGGGGACTAGCGGGAATCCCAGGGACCGGGGAGCTGTTTTTT. This encodes CASSQGGLAGIPGTGELFF.

The chain carries TRBV4-3 and TRBJ2-7; 7 positions agree with TRBD1. V lost 2 bases to trimming and J lost 3 bases; unmatched junction nucleotides: 10. The CDR3 is 16 residues long. The germline V gene has CDR1 LGHNA and CDR2 YSLEER. The chain's CDR3 is CASSQSPDRARYEQYF. The CDR3 nucleotides are TGCGCCAGCAGCCAAAGCCCAGACAGGGCGCGCTACGAGCAGTACTTC.

V gene TRBV3-1 combines with J gene TRBJ2-7; D gene unclear. The CDR3 sequence is 14 residues long. V lost 4 bases to trimming and J lost 10 bases, with 20 bases between them. Germline assignment: CDR1 LGHDT and CDR2 YNNKEL (reference sequence). The CDR3 bases are TGTGCCAGCAGCCTCCTAGGGTTGAGCTCCGACCAGTACTTC. Its protein is CASSLLGLSSDQYF.

This clonotype showed up many times. The chain has TRBV7-2 and TRBJ2-7; D is uncertain. Germline CDR1 SGHTA, CDR2 FQGNSA. Between the trimmed V and J ends, which lost 0 bases and 0 bases, there was a span of 6 bases. The CDR3 loop spans 14 amino acids. This CDR3 is CASSLALTSYEQYF. In DNA form, the CDR3 reads TGTGCCAGCAGCTTAGCGTTAACCTCCTACGAGCAGTACTTC.

This clonotype was counted at least ten times. The CDR3 DNA reads as TGTGCCAGCAGACAGACAGTAAGCACAGATACGCAGTATTTT. Translating it yields CASRQTVSTDTQYF. The chain links TRBV28 to TRBJ2-3, with D tentatively TRBD1 (5 bases). This CDR3 is built from 14 residues. CDR1 is MDHEN and CDR2 is SYDVKM in the germline V gene. V was cut by 6 bases and J by 0 bases, with 10 bases left in between.

This clonotype occurred many times. This chain uses TRBV19 with TRBJ2-7, with 12 bases identical to TRBD2. Germline CDR1 is LNHDA and CDR2 is SQIVND (reference sequence). CDR3 length: 15 amino acids. J lost 3 bases, V lost 1 base, and 1 base had no gene match. The CDR3 DNA is TGTGCCAGTAGTATAGGACTAGCGGGAGTCTACGAGCAGTACTTC. Protein sequence: CASSIGLAGVYEQYF. Complete variable domain (other parts from reference TRBV19 and TRBJ2-7): DGGITQSPKYLFRKEGQNVTLSCEQNLNHDAMYWYRQDPGQGLRLIYYSQIVNDFQKGDIAEGYSVSREKKESFPLTVTSAQKNPTAFYLCASSIGLAGVYEQYFGPGTRLTVT.

V is TRBV30 and J is TRBJ2-1; 13 bases line up with TRBD2. V trimming: 0 bases; J trimming: 8 bases; junction bases outside the gene matches: 10. The CDR3 has 17 amino acids. The germline CDR1 and CDR2 sequences are GTSNPN and SVGIG (reference sequence). CDR3 sequence: CAWSVNPGTSGNHEQFF. The CDR3 DNA sequence: TGTGCCTGGAGTGTAAACCCCGGGACTAGCGGGAACCATGAGCAGTTCTTC.

This clonotype was seen ten or more times. The CDR3 reads CASRGASGNTIYF. For the CDR3, the DNA is TGTGCCAGCCGCGGGGCCTCTGGAAACACCATATATTTT. V and J are TRBV28 and TRBJ1-3; weak D call: TRBD1 (5 bases). V was shortened by 8 bases and J by 0 bases, with 8 bases between the two germline ends. Germline V gene sequence: CDR1 MDHEN, CDR2 SYDVKM. The CDR3 extends over 13 amino acids.

This sequence joins TRBV5-1 and TRBJ1-5; a possible D gene is TRBD1 (6 bases). There are 15 residues in the CDR3. Germline assignment: CDR1 SGHRS and CDR2 YFSETQ. Trimming shortened V by 7 bases and J by 0 bases, and 14 bases separated the two germline ends. The CDR3 sequence: CASGWTENSNQPQHF. The CDR3 region has the DNA TGCGCCAGCGGATGGACAGAGAATAGCAATCAGCCCCAGCATTTT. The complete variable domain, with remaining parts taken from reference TRBV5-1 and TRBJ1-5, reads KAGVTQTPRYLIKTRGQQVTLSCSPISGHRSVSWYQQTPGQGLQFLFEYFSETQRNKGNFPGRFSGRQFSNSRSEMNVSTLELGDSALYLCASGWTENSNQPQHFGDGTRLSIL.

This clonotype was seen at least ten times. This rearrangement joins TRBV11-2 to TRBJ2-1; 11 nucleotides line up with TRBD2. The CDR3 has 17 residues. Germline-derived CDR1 and CDR2 are SGHAT and FQNNGV. V was pared by 5 bases and J by 0 bases, with 6 bases of the junction left unmatched. DNA for the CDR3: TGTGCCAGCAGCCAACTAGCGGGAGCGAGCTCCTACAATGAGCAGTTCTTC. Amino acid sequence: CASSQLAGASSYNEQFF.

This clonotype was seen at least ten times. The chain recombines TRBV7-3 with TRBJ2-7, with 9 bases matching TRBD2. Germline trimming cut 3 bases from V and 4 bases from J; bases unmatched to any gene: 31. Germline V gives CDR1 SGHTA, CDR2 FQGTGA. The CDR3 runs 23 residues. CDR3 nucleotides: TGTGCCAGCAGCTTCCCGGGACAGCGCGCGAGCGTGATGGGTAGCGGGAGTAGGTACGAGCAGTACTTC. It translates to CASSFPGQRASVMGSGSRYEQYF.

This clonotype was detected many times. The CDR3 DNA reads as TGCGCCAGCAGTTTCACCGGGACAGAGAGATACGGCTACACCTTC. Its protein product is CASSFTGTERYGYTF. The J gene is TRBJ1-2, the V gene TRBV5-1; 7 bases are a match to TRBD1. The germline CDR1 and CDR2 sequences are SGHRS and YFSETQ. The CDR3 consists of 15 residues. V shed 5 bases and J 8 bases; nucleotides not matched to a gene: 15. Filled out from reference TRBV5-1 and TRBJ1-2, the complete variable domain reads KAGVTQTPRYLIKTRGQQVTLSCSPISGHRSVSWYQQTPGQGLQFLFEYFSETQRNKGNFPGRFSGRQFSNSRSEMNVSTLELGDSALYLCASSFTGTERYGYTFGSGTRLTVV.

The gene calls are TRBV7-9 and TRBJ2-3, with D unclear. The V end was cut by 7 bases, the J end by 6 bases, with 14 bases between. The CDR3 spans 13 residues. The germline gives CDR1 SEHNR, CDR2 FQNEAQ (reference sequence). The DNA of the CDR3 is TGTGCCAGCAATGCCCCAATGGGGGATACGCAGTATTTT. This codes for CASNAPMGDTQYF.

This clonotype showed up many times. The gene calls are TRBV5-6 and TRBJ1-2; no clear D gene. Germline CDR1 reads SGHDT; CDR2 reads YYEEEE. The length of the CDR3 is 13 residues. Trimming removed 4 bases from V and 6 bases from J, with 13 bases in between. The CDR3 bases are TGTGCCAGCAGCGTGATAAACGGCCATGGCTACACCTTC. Residues: CASSVINGHGYTF.

In this sample, this clonotype turned up many times. This sequence joins TRBV5-5 and TRBJ2-7; 10 bases match TRBD2. The CDR3 runs to 17 residues. Looked up from germline, CDR1 is SGHKS and CDR2 is YYEKEE (reference sequence). Unmatched junction bases numbered 16, after V lost 3 bases and J lost 7 bases. The CDR3 nucleotides read TGTGCCAGCAGCTCTATAGAAGCCCATCTTAGCGGGAGGGAGCAGTACTTC. The encoded protein is CASSSIEAHLSGREQYF.

This clonotype occurred many times. The rearrangement uses TRBV5-6 and TRBJ2-1, with TRBD2 matching over 9 bases. The junction had 11 bases not matched to a gene; V was cut back by 4 bases and J by 6 bases. CDR1 is SGHDT and CDR2 is YYEEEE in the germline V gene. The CDR3 is made up of 16 amino acids. The CDR3 sequence is CASSGILAGAANEQFF. The DNA of the CDR3 is TGTGCCAGCAGCGGGATACTAGCGGGTGCCGCCAATGAGCAGTTCTTC.

The chain recombines TRBV4-2 with TRBJ2-1; D perhaps matches TRBD2 (5 bases). Germline CDR1 LGHNA, CDR2 YNFKEQ. This CDR3 is built from 15 residues. Trimming pared 3 bases from V and 2 bases from J, leaving 11 bases between. The CDR3 region has the DNA TGTGCCAGCAGCCAGACTCGGGATGCCTACAATGAGCAGTTCTTC. Its translation is CASSQTRDAYNEQFF.

Ten or more counts support this clonotype. The rearrangement joins TRBV5-4 to TRBJ1-1, with D maybe TRBD1 (5 bases). V was clipped by 2 bases and J by 4 bases, with 12 bases between them. This CDR3 is 14 amino acids long. Germline V gene data show CDR1 as SGHNT and CDR2 as YYREEE (reference sequence). The CDR3 region is CASSLIGGATEAFF. In DNA, the CDR3 is TGTGCCAGCAGCTTAATAGGTGGGGCCACTGAAGCTTTCTTT.